Presented here are 3 T cell receptor beta chains from one specimen sequenced in a study of T cells in Graves' hyperthyroidism and ophthalmopathy. The investigators amplified TCR beta CDR3 regions from RNA transcripts. First-round RT-PCR targeting the TCR CDR3 was performed with the HTBI primer set. TCRdb itself ran the multiplex PCR reads through MiXCR, one entry per CDR3 protein. The sample contains roughly 170,000 distinct CDR3 sequences, 15% to 20% of which appear only once. The material sequenced was blood. The receptors shown here come from a woman in her forties or fifties with Graves' hyperthyroidism.

Remarks on this clonotype: A much larger clonotype is one base distant, so this may be a read error. The J gene is TRBJ2-7, the V gene TRBV5-7, with TRBD1 identical over 8 bases. TRBV5-7 falls under the ORF class, with uncertain function. This CDR3 comprises 16 residues. With 0 bases clipped from V and 7 bases from J, the junction kept 12 bases outside the gene matches. CDR3: CASSLGWTGQSDEQYF. For the CDR3, the DNA is TGTGCCAGCAGCTTGGGGTGGACAGGGCAAAGCGATGAGCAGTACTTC.

Ten or more counts support this clonotype. This chain connects TRBV7-2 to TRBJ1-3; D not certain. The CDR3 has 13 amino acids. CDR1 is SGHTA, CDR2 FQGNSA, per germline. V was pared by 2 bases and J by 4 bases, with 6 bases between. This CDR3 is CASSLSGGNTIYF. The CDR3 nucleotides read TGTGCCAGCAGCTTATCTGGGGGAAACACCATATATTTT.

This clonotype was seen at least ten times. The chain joins TRBV5-1 to TRBJ1-4; maybe TRBD1 (5 bases). Between the trimmed V and J ends, which lost 0 bases and 7 bases, there was a span of 13 bases. Germline V gene data show CDR1 as SGHRS and CDR2 as YFSETQ. There are 15 residues in the CDR3. CDR3 in amino acids: CASSLDGTRTEKLFF. The DNA for the CDR3 is TGCGCCAGCAGCTTGGACGGGACCCGCACTGAAAAACTGTTTTTT.